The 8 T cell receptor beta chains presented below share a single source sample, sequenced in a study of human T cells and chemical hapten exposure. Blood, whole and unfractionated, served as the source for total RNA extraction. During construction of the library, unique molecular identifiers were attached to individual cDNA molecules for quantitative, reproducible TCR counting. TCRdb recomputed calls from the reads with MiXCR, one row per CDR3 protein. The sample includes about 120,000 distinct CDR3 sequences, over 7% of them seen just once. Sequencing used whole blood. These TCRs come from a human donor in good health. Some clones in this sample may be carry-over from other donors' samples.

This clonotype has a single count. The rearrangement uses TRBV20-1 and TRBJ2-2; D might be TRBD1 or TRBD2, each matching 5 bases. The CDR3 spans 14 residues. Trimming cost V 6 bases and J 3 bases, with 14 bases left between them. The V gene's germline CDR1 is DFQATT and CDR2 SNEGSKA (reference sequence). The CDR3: CSAPRGRDTGELFF. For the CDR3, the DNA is TGCAGTGCCCCCCGGGGCAGGGACACCGGGGAGCTGTTTTTT.

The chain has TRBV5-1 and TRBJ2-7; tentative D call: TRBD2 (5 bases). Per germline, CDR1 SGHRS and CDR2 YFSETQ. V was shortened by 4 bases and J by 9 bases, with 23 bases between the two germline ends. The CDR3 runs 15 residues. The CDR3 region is CASSAERGPEFRQYF. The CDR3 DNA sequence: TGCGCCAGCAGCGCTGAACGAGGGCCGGAGTTTCGGCAGTACTTC.

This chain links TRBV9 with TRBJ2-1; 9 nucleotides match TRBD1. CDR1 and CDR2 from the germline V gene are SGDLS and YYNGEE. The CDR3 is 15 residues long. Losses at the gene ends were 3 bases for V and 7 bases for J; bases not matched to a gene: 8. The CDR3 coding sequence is TGTGCCAGCAGCGCTTCCGGGACAGGGCGAAATGAGCAGTTCTTC. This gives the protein CASSASGTGRNEQFF.

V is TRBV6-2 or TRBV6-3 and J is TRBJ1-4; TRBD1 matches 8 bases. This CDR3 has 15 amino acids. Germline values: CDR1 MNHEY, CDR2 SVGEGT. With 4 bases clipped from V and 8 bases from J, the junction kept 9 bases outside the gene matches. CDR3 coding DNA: TGTGCCAGCAGTTCGGCTTTCGGACAGGGCGAAAAACTGTTTTTT. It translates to CASSSAFGQGEKLFF.

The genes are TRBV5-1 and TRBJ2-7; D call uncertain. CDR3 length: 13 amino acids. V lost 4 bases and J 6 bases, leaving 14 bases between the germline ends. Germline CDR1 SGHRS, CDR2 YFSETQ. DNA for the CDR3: TGCGCCAGCAGCGAAACCCTTCGCGGCGAGCAGTACTTC. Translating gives CASSETLRGEQYF.

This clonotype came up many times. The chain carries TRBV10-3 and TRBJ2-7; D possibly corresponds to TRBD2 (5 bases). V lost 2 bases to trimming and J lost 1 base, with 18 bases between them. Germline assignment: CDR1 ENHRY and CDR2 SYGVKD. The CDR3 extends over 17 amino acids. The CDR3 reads CAISEPPEVDVSYEQYF. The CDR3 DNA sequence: TGTGCCATCAGTGAGCCTCCGGAGGTAGATGTATCCTACGAGCAGTACTTC.

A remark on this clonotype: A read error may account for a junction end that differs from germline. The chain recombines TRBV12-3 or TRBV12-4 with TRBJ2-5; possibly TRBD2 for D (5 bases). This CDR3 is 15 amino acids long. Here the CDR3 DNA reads TGTCCCAGCAGTTCCTGGACTGGGGAACAAGAGACCCAGTACTTC. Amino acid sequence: CPSSSWTGEQETQYF.

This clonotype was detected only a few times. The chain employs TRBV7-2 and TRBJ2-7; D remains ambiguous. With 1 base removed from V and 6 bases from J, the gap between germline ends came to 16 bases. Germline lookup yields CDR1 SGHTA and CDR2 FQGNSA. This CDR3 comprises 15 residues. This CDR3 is CASSLEGRRAVEQYF. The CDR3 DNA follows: TGTGCCAGCAGCTTAGAAGGACGTAGGGCCGTCGAGCAGTACTTC.